Listed here are 17 T cell receptor beta chains from one sample, sequenced in a study of shared clonotypes between healthy human individuals. Clones were sequenced by immunoSEQ multiplex PCR, and TCRdb holds only the in-frame ones, with some missing. The data hold fewer than 550,000 clones, with roughly 79% observed a single time. The material sequenced was PBMCs. These receptors originate from a woman aged 40 to 50 in good health. Some clones in this sample may be carry-over from other donors' samples.

The chain uses TRBV30 and TRBJ1-1; possibly TRBD1 for D (6 bases). Germline V gene sequence: CDR1 GTSNPN, CDR2 SVGIG (reference sequence). The CDR3 sequence is 13 residues long. Trimming took off 5 bases at V and 7 bases at J, with 17 bases between the two ends. The DNA of the CDR3 is TGTGCCTGGGAGACCCAGGGGAGTGGTGAAGCTTTCTTT. It is translated as CAWETQGSGEAFF.

The chain carries TRBV7-2 and TRBJ2-7; D gene unclear. V was shortened by 1 base and J by 3 bases, with 4 bases between the two germline ends. The CDR3 is 12 amino acids. Germline V lookup: CDR1 SGHTA, CDR2 FQGNSA. The CDR3, as DNA: TGTGCCAGCAGCTTAGTATTCTACGAGCAGTACTTC. Encoded protein: CASSLVFYEQYF. Full variable domain (remainder filled in from reference TRBV7-2 and TRBJ2-7): GAGVSQSPSNKVTEKGKDVELRCDPISGHTALYWYRQSLGQGLEFLIYFQGNSAPDKSGLPSDRFSAERTGGSVSTLTIQRTQQEDSAVYLCASSLVFYEQYFGPGTRLTVT.

The chain employs TRBV9 and TRBJ1-3, with D perhaps matching TRBD1 (5 bases). Germline V CDR1 and CDR2: SGDLS, YYNGEE. Trimming left V 4 bases short and J 2 bases short, with 13 bases between. The CDR3 contains 15 residues. DNA for the CDR3: TGTGCCAGCAGCACAAGGCTGGGGGCTGGAAACACCATATATTTT. The encoded protein is CASSTRLGAGNTIYF.

The chain links TRBV27 to TRBJ2-7; 7 positions agree with TRBD2. This CDR3 contains 14 residues. CDR1 MNHEY and CDR2 SMNVEV come from the germline V gene (reference sequence). V trimming: 5 bases; J trimming: 3 bases; junction bases outside the gene matches: 7. The CDR3 loop is CASSRGGRSYEQYF. The CDR3 nucleotides are TGTGCCAGCAGTCGCGGGGGACGAAGCTACGAGCAGTACTTC.

The V and J genes are TRBV5-1 and TRBJ2-1; 13 bases line up with TRBD2. V gave up 4 bases and J gave up 2 bases; unmatched junction bases: 0. CDR1 is SGHRS, CDR2 YFSETQ, per germline. The CDR3 is made up of 15 amino acids. CDR3 in amino acids: CASSGLAGAYNEQFF. CDR3 in DNA: TGCGCCAGCAGCGGACTAGCGGGAGCCTACAATGAGCAGTTCTTC.

This rearrangement joins TRBV28 to TRBJ2-7; no clear D. Trimming cost V 3 bases and J 3 bases, with 6 bases left between them. The V gene's germline CDR1 is MDHEN and CDR2 SYDVKM. The CDR3 is made up of 12 amino acids. In nucleotides, the CDR3 is TGTGCCAGCAGTTTCCGTAACTACGAGCAGTACTTC. Translation: CASSFRNYEQYF.

The genes are TRBV5-1 and TRBJ1-5, with 9 bases that match TRBD1. The CDR3 length is 13 residues. CDR1 and CDR2 (germline): SGHRS, YFSETQ. Trimming at V came to 7 bases and at J to 3 bases, leaving 2 bases not matched to a gene. The CDR3 coding sequence is TGCGCCAGCGGGACAGGGCCCAATCAGCCCCAGCATTTT. Its protein product is CASGTGPNQPQHF.

The genes are TRBV28 and TRBJ2-3, with D unresolved. The V gene lost 5 bases and the J gene lost 0 bases, with 12 bases spanning the gap. This CDR3 contains 15 residues. Per germline, CDR1 MDHEN and CDR2 SYDVKM. The CDR3 coding sequence is TGTGCCAGCAGTCCTCGGCGGTCTAGCACAGATACGCAGTATTTT. Its protein product is CASSPRRSSTDTQYF.

A few counts support this clone. This chain uses TRBV7-9 with TRBJ2-3; TRBD2 is a possible D gene (6 bases). Per the germline V gene, CDR1 is SEHNR and CDR2 is FQNEAQ (reference sequence). The CDR3 is made up of 15 amino acids. Trimming pared 3 bases from V and 14 bases from J, leaving 24 bases between. CDR3: CASSLATGDPGSRYF. CDR3 bases: TGTGCCAGCAGCTTGGCAACGGGGGACCCCGGCTCAAGGTATTTT.

This chain joins TRBV7-2 and TRBJ2-3; 13 nucleotides match TRBD2. This CDR3 has 16 amino acids. Losses at the gene ends were 5 bases for V and 5 bases for J; bases not matched to a gene: 7. Germline CDR1 and CDR2: SGHTA and FQGNSA. The CDR3 DNA is TGTGCCAGCAGCCTCCGACTAGCGGGAGGTGGAGATACGCAGTATTTT. Amino acids: CASSLRLAGGGDTQYF.

The rearrangement uses TRBV30 and TRBJ2-5; D is undetermined. The CDR3 covers 13 residues. Germline V gene data show CDR1 as GTSNPN and CDR2 as SVGIG (reference sequence). Trimming stripped 0 bases from V and 5 bases from J, with 10 bases between. The CDR3, as DNA: TGTGCCTGGAGTGTAAGCCCGTACGAGACCCAGTACTTC. Its translation: CAWSVSPYETQYF. The full variable domain, completed using reference TRBV30 and TRBJ2-5, is SQTIHQWPATLVQPVGSPLSLECTVEGTSNPNLYWYRQAAGRGLQLLFYSVGIGQISSEVPQNLSASRPQDRQFILSSKKLLLSDSGFYLCAWSVSPYETQYFGPGTRLLVL.

This clone has just one count. The chain has TRBV7-7 and TRBJ2-2; D gene unclear. CDR3 size: 15 residues. V gave up 2 bases and J gave up 2 bases, with 9 bases separating them. Per the germline V gene, CDR1 is SSHAT and CDR2 is FNYEAQ (reference sequence). Written as DNA, the CDR3 is TGTGCCAGCAGCTTACACCCAAGTAACACCGGGGAGCTGTTTTTT. Translation gives CASSLHPSNTGELFF.

This clone was recorded once. The rearrangement links TRBV28 to TRBJ2-7; tentative D call: TRBD2 (6 bases). Germline V gene lookup returns CDR1 MDHEN and CDR2 SYDVKM. The CDR3 contains 15 residues. V shed 1 base and J shed 3 bases, with 13 bases lying between them. The CDR3, as DNA: TGTGCCAGCAGTTTATCAGGAGGGATAGTCTACGAGCAGTACTTC. This sequence encodes CASSLSGGIVYEQYF.

The chain combines TRBV5-6 with TRBJ2-4; D is undetermined. Trimming left V 0 bases short and J 8 bases short, with 15 bases between. CDR1 and CDR2 from the germline V gene are SGHDT and YYEEEE. The CDR3 consists of 15 residues. This chain's CDR3 is CASSLGLLGYDIQYF. In DNA form, the CDR3 reads TGTGCCAGCAGCTTGGGGTTACTGGGCTATGACATTCAGTACTTC. The whole variable domain, filled in from reference TRBV5-6 and TRBJ2-4, reads DAGVTQSPTHLIKTRGQQVTLRCSPKSGHDTVSWYQQALGQGPQFIFQYYEEEERQRGNFPDRFSGHQFPNYSSELNVNALLLGDSALYLCASSLGLLGYDIQYFGAGTRLSVL.

Of note for this clone: This sequence is one base from a far larger clone and is likely a read error. The gene calls are TRBV5-1 and TRBJ1-1; TRBD1 might be the D (6 bases). The CDR3 consists of 14 residues. Germline V gene sequence: CDR1 SGHRS, CDR2 YFSETQ. The CDR3 sequence is CAGRLSGAETEAFF. CDR3 nucleotides: TGCGCCGGCAGGTTATCAGGGGCAGAAACTGAAGCTTTCTTT.

About this clone: Within the sample, other DNA sequences also encode this same CDR3. The chain couples TRBV6-5 to TRBJ1-1, with D unresolved. Germline lookup yields CDR1 MNHEY and CDR2 SVGAGI. The CDR3 is 13 amino acids. Trimming shortened V by 2 bases and J by 1 base, and 5 bases separated the two germline ends. CDR3 protein: CASSYGQNTEAFF. CDR3 in DNA: TGTGCCAGCAGTTACGGGCAGAACACTGAAGCTTTCTTT.

To note about this clone: Other DNA sequences in this specimen translate into the identical CDR3. The genes are TRBV19 and TRBJ1-2, with TRBD1 as a possible D gene (6 bases). Germline V gene data show CDR1 as LNHDA and CDR2 as SQIVND (reference sequence). This CDR3 is built from 12 residues. The germline V and J ends were trimmed by 4 bases and 8 bases, with 11 bases remaining between them. The CDR3 coding sequence is TGTGCCAGTAGTAGGGGGGCGCGGGGCTACACCTTC. This gives the protein CASSRGARGYTF.